A single sample gave rise to the 25 T cell receptor beta chains below, sequenced in a study of control samples from healthy donors and cancer patients. TCRdb's table, derived via immunoSEQ multiplex PCR, lists solely in-frame clones and lacks some. The repertoire holds fewer than 110,000 clones, with around 89% as singletons. Sequenced: blood. These receptors all come from a man aged 30 to 39 in good health.

The sample holds one count of this clone. This sequence joins TRBV12-5 and TRBJ1-5; 7 positions match TRBD1. This CDR3 spans 14 amino acids. V dropped 6 bases and J dropped 7; count of bases not matched to a gene: 9. Germline V gene data show CDR1 as LGHNT and CDR2 as FRNRAP. The CDR3 DNA is TGTGCTAGTGGGGATACAGGGGACTGGCAGCCCCAGCATTTT. Protein: CASGDTGDWQPQHF.

The gene calls are TRBV10-3 and TRBJ1-2, with TRBD1 as a possible D gene (5 bases). In germline, CDR1 is ENHRY, CDR2 SYGVKD. Trimming took off 0 bases at V and 10 bases at J, with 15 bases between the two ends. This CDR3 has 14 residues. CDR3 region: CAISESGRPLDYTF. CDR3 in DNA: TGTGCCATCAGTGAGTCGGGACGGCCGTTGGACTACACCTTC.

The chain combines TRBV2 with TRBJ2-1; D could derive from TRBD1 or TRBD2 (5 bases each). The CDR3 is made up of 15 amino acids. CDR1 and CDR2 (germline): SNHLY, FYNNEI. Trimming pared 6 bases from V and 5 bases from J, leaving 17 bases between. The CDR3, as DNA: TGTGCCAGCAGATACGGGACCCTTAGCGACAATGAGCAGTTCTTC. Protein sequence: CASRYGTLSDNEQFF.

The chain uses TRBV4-2 and TRBJ2-5; 14 bases are a match to TRBD2. The germline CDR1 and CDR2 sequences are LGHNA and YNFKEQ. The CDR3 is 20 residues long. V was clipped by 1 base and J by 1 base; unmatched bases: 11. CDR3 DNA sequence: TGTGCCAGCAGCCAAGCGCTCCCGACTAGCGGGAGGGATCCCCAAGAGACCCAGTACTTC. Protein: CASSQALPTSGRDPQETQYF.

The gene calls are TRBV5-5 and TRBJ2-2; D remains ambiguous. V shed 0 bases and J shed 0 bases, with 12 bases lying between them. Per germline, CDR1 SGHKS and CDR2 YYEKEE (reference sequence). The CDR3 runs to 17 residues. The DNA of the CDR3 is TGTGCCAGCAGCTTGGATTCGCGAAATTCGAACACCGGGGAGCTGTTTTTT. Translation: CASSLDSRNSNTGELFF.

V and J are TRBV9 and TRBJ2-5; the match to TRBD2 covers 10 bases. With 4 bases clipped from V and 5 bases from J, the junction kept 11 bases outside the gene matches. Germline loops: CDR1 SGDLS, CDR2 YYNGEE. This CDR3 is built from 16 residues. CDR3: CASSMQSGRAWETQYF. The CDR3 DNA sequence: TGTGCCAGCAGCATGCAAAGCGGGAGGGCCTGGGAGACCCAGTACTTC.

J is TRBJ2-4 and V is TRBV3-1 (or the pseudogene TRBV3-2); D is perhaps TRBD2 (5 bases). V lost 4 bases to trimming and J lost 0 bases, with 16 bases between them. Germline CDR1 LGHDT, CDR2 YNNKEL (reference sequence). This CDR3 spans 17 amino acids. The CDR3 region is CASSPSLADLAKNIQYF. The CDR3 nucleotides read TGTGCCAGCAGCCCCAGCCTCGCGGACTTAGCCAAAAACATTCAGTACTTC.

The J gene is TRBJ2-7, the V gene TRBV6-5, with 7 bases aligning to TRBD1. The germline V gene has CDR1 MNHEY and CDR2 SVGAGI. The CDR3 spans 14 residues. V lost 6 bases, J lost 6 bases, and 11 bases stayed unmatched. CDR3 protein: CASRNPRGKGEQYF. CDR3 coding DNA: TGTGCCAGCAGAAACCCCAGGGGGAAAGGCGAGCAGTACTTC.

The J gene is TRBJ1-2, the V gene TRBV28, with 9 bases aligning to TRBD1. This CDR3 has 14 amino acids. Germline V gene sequence: CDR1 MDHEN, CDR2 SYDVKM. Trimming cost V 6 bases and J 3 bases; bases outside gene matches: 5. CDR3 amino acids: CASRTGGRDYGYTF. The CDR3 bases are TGTGCCAGCAGAACAGGGGGCCGGGACTATGGCTACACCTTC.

The chain links TRBV10-3 to TRBJ2-3; 7 nucleotides match TRBD2. V dropped 5 bases and J dropped 5; count of bases not matched to a gene: 13. The CDR3 spans 16 residues. Germline CDR1 and CDR2: ENHRY and SYGVKD. The DNA for the CDR3 is TGTGCCATCAGTATGTTCAGCGGGATCCGAAAAGATACGCAGTATTTT. Protein product: CAISMFSGIRKDTQYF.

This clone was seen more than once but under ten times. J is TRBJ2-4 and V is TRBV9; D gene ambiguous. CDR3 length: 16 residues. The germline V and J ends were trimmed by 2 bases and 0 bases, with 12 bases remaining between them. Germline lookup yields CDR1 SGDLS and CDR2 YYNGEE. The CDR3 DNA follows: TGTGCCAGCAGCGTGAAAAGAGACTTAGCCAAAAACATTCAGTACTTC. Translated: CASSVKRDLAKNIQYF.

The CDR3 DNA follows: TGTGCCAGCAGTCCTCTCGTGGCCGGACACTATGGCTACACCTTC. Protein product: CASSPLVAGHYGYTF. This chain links TRBV27 with TRBJ1-2, with no clear D. CDR1 MNHEY and CDR2 SMNVEV come from the germline V gene (reference sequence). CDR3 length equals 15 residues. With 5 bases removed from V and 3 bases from J, the gap between germline ends came to 16 bases.

The chain is built from TRBV5-1 and TRBJ2-3; D perhaps matches TRBD2 (6 bases). The germline V and J ends were trimmed by 4 bases and 2 bases, with 11 bases remaining between them. Per the germline V gene, CDR1 is SGHRS and CDR2 is YFSETQ. This CDR3 contains 14 residues. The CDR3 protein is CASSLGGPTDTQYF. CDR3 coding DNA: TGCGCCAGCAGCCTGGGGGGTCCCACAGATACGCAGTATTTT.

V is TRBV7-2 and J is TRBJ2-7; D possibly corresponds to TRBD2 (6 bases). CDR3 length equals 14 residues. The germline V gene encodes CDR1 SGHTA and CDR2 FQGNSA. The V end was cut by 8 bases, the J end by 3 bases, with 17 bases between. CDR3 amino acids: CASLAETLNYEQYF. The CDR3 DNA reads TGTGCCAGCTTAGCGGAAACGTTGAACTACGAGCAGTACTTC.

The chain couples TRBV27 to TRBJ1-1; D is unresolved. V dropped 6 bases and J dropped 0 bases, with 14 bases sitting between them. The CDR3 spans 15 residues. Germline V gene data show CDR1 as MNHEY and CDR2 as SMNVEV (reference sequence). DNA for the CDR3: TGTGCCAGCAGCAAATCAATCTTCATGAACACTGAAGCTTTCTTT. Amino acids: CASSKSIFMNTEAFF.

The gene calls are TRBV7-9 and TRBJ1-5; TRBD1 aligns across 8 bases. In germline, CDR1 is SEHNR, CDR2 FQNEAQ (reference sequence). V was pared by 4 bases and J by 5 bases, with 7 bases of the junction left unmatched. The CDR3 covers 15 residues. CDR3 loop: CASSSTDREDQPQHF. The CDR3, as DNA: TGTGCCAGCAGCTCGACGGACAGGGAGGATCAGCCCCAGCATTTT.

The chain joins TRBV29-1 to TRBJ1-2, with TRBD1 as a possible D gene (5 bases). The V end lost 3 bases, the J end lost 4 bases, and 12 bases lay between the germline ends. CDR1 and CDR2 from the germline V gene are SQVTM and ANQGSEA. CDR3 length: 13 amino acids. The CDR3, as DNA: TGCAGCGTTGATCCTGGGGACCTCTATGGCTACACCTTC. Protein sequence: CSVDPGDLYGYTF.

Only one count was recorded for this clone. The V and J genes are TRBV6-5 and TRBJ1-6; D is unclear. With 1 base removed from V and 5 bases from J, the gap between germline ends came to 9 bases. This CDR3 is built from 15 residues. CDR1 and CDR2 from the germline V gene are MNHEY and SVGAGI. The CDR3 DNA reads TGTGCCAGCAGTTACTTAACGCAAGATAATTCACCCCTCCACTTT. Translating gives CASSYLTQDNSPLHF.

This chain uses TRBV28 with TRBJ1-2; 7 bases align to TRBD1. CDR1 is MDHEN and CDR2 is SYDVKM in the germline V gene. This CDR3 has 14 residues. With 6 bases clipped from V and 13 bases from J, the junction kept 17 bases outside the gene matches. Written as DNA, the CDR3 is TGTGCCAGCAGACCCTTTTCACCGGGACAGAGAAGCACCTTC. It yields the protein CASRPFSPGQRSTF.

V and J are TRBV11-1 and TRBJ2-3, with D unclear. The V gene's germline CDR1 is SGHAT and CDR2 FQDESV (reference sequence). CDR3 size: 15 residues. Trimming stripped 2 bases from V and 0 bases from J, with 9 bases between. This CDR3 is CASSLLAKSTDTQYF. The CDR3 DNA sequence: TGTGCCAGCAGCTTACTGGCGAAGAGCACAGATACGCAGTATTTT. The full variable domain, completed using reference TRBV11-1 and TRBJ2-3, is EAEVAQSPRYKITEKSQAVAFWCDPISGHATLYWYRQILGQGPELLVQFQDESVVDDSQLPKDRFSAERLKGVDSTLKIQPAELGDSAMYLCASSLLAKSTDTQYFGPGTRLTVL.

The chain employs TRBV6-5 and TRBJ2-1; the D call may be TRBD1 or TRBD2 (5 bases each). CDR3 length: 13 amino acids. V lost 5 bases to trimming and J lost 6 bases, with 11 bases between them. CDR1 and CDR2 (germline): MNHEY, SVGAGI. CDR3 sequence: CASSRDVRNEQFF. The CDR3, as DNA: TGTGCCAGCAGTCGGGACGTCCGCAATGAGCAGTTCTTC.

The chain recombines TRBV11-2 with TRBJ2-7, with a tentative D call TRBD2 (5 bases). The CDR3 is made up of 12 amino acids. V lost 6 bases to trimming and J lost 5 bases, with 11 bases between them. CDR1 and CDR2 (germline): SGHAT, FQNNGV. The CDR3 region is CASRPDSHEQYF. The CDR3 DNA reads as TGTGCCAGCAGACCGGACTCTCACGAGCAGTACTTC.

The V call is TRBV27, the J call TRBJ2-1; 9 nucleotides agree with TRBD1. Trimming at V came to 8 bases and at J to 9 bases, leaving 17 bases not matched to a gene. From germline, CDR1 is MNHEY and CDR2 SMNVEV (reference sequence). This CDR3 contains 16 residues. The CDR3 DNA sequence: TGTGCCAGCCGAGCGGGGACCGGGACAGGGATACGTGAGCAGTTCTTC. Protein sequence: CASRAGTGTGIREQFF.

The chain recombines TRBV7-2 with TRBJ1-1; D not certain. The germline CDR1 and CDR2 sequences are SGHTA and FQGNSA. V was pared by 1 base and J by 1 base, with 10 bases between. The CDR3 has 15 amino acids. In DNA form, the CDR3 reads TGTGCCAGCAGCTTAGGTTGGGCACCGAACACTGAAGCTTTCTTT. Translating it yields CASSLGWAPNTEAFF.

The chain links TRBV28 to TRBJ2-3, with a tentative D call TRBD1 (6 bases). Germline assignment: CDR1 MDHEN and CDR2 SYDVKM. The CDR3 runs to 15 residues. V was pared by 4 bases and J by 5 bases, with 16 bases between. The CDR3 DNA follows: TGTGCCAGCAGTTCGTACAGGGCCTCACAAGATACGCAGTATTTT. This gives the protein CASSSYRASQDTQYF.